The 22 T cell receptor beta chains listed next were all sequenced from one sample in a study of T cells after posttransplantation cyclophosphamide. Cyclophosphamide on days +3 and +4 followed busulfan-fludarabine conditioning and a marrow graft. Produced via immunoSEQ multiplex PCR; TCRdb's table is partial and in-frame only. The sample contains approximately 18,000 clones, none occurring once; 0.54% lies in the top ten. The sequencing here drew on PBMCs, taken after allogeneic stem cell transplant with posttransplant cyclophosphamide. The origin of the receptors is a female patient under 45 who received an allogeneic stem cell transplant from a related donor, was CMV-positive, and had no GVHD. Some of the T cells may derive from the graft donor.

This clone was counted many times. V gene TRBV30 combines with J gene TRBJ1-2; D is unresolved. CDR1 and CDR2 from the germline V gene are GTSNPN and SVGIG (reference sequence). The CDR3 length is 15 residues. V was clipped by 0 bases and J by 3 bases, with 14 bases between them. This CDR3 reads CAWSVIRRSYYGYTF. Here the CDR3 DNA reads TGTGCCTGGAGTGTAATCCGGAGGTCCTACTATGGCTACACCTTC.

This clone occurred many times. This sequence joins TRBV6-5 and TRBJ1-5; D gene uncertain. Trimming stripped 2 bases from V and 5 bases from J, with 13 bases between. From germline, CDR1 is MNHEY and CDR2 SVGAGI. CDR3 length equals 15 residues. The CDR3 loop is CASSYTGEAHQPQHF. The CDR3, as DNA: TGTGCCAGCAGTTACACCGGGGAGGCCCATCAGCCCCAGCATTTT.

This clone was seen ten or more times. The genes are TRBV7-2 and TRBJ2-2; a weak D match, TRBD2 (6 bases). The ends were cut back, 0 bases at V and 2 bases at J, with 10 bases in the middle. This CDR3 region has 16 residues. Per the germline V gene, CDR1 is SGHTA and CDR2 is FQGNSA. CDR3 in DNA: TGTGCCAGCAGCTTAGCGCCGGGACTCAACACCGGGGAGCTGTTTTTT. It yields the protein CASSLAPGLNTGELFF. The variable domain in full, completed from reference TRBV7-2 and TRBJ2-2, reads GAGVSQSPSNKVTEKGKDVELRCDPISGHTALYWYRQSLGQGLEFLIYFQGNSAPDKSGLPSDRFSAERTGGSVSTLTIQRTQQEDSAVYLCASSLAPGLNTGELFFGEGSRLTVL.

This clone was detected ten times or more. The chain joins TRBV28 to TRBJ1-2, with TRBD1 identical over 10 bases. Germline V gene sequence: CDR1 MDHEN, CDR2 SYDVKM. There are 18 residues in the CDR3. The J segment lost 4 bases and the V segment lost 4 bases, leaving 15 bases of the junction unmatched. The CDR3 coding sequence is TGTGCCAGCAGTTCCCCCGGACAGGGGGATCGTATCGGCTATGGCTACACCTTC. It yields the protein CASSSPGQGDRIGYGYTF.

This clone was counted at least ten times. This rearrangement joins TRBV6-5 to TRBJ2-4; the D gene is possibly TRBD1 (5 bases). V was clipped by 7 bases and J by 1 base, with 8 bases between them. CDR3 length: 13 residues. Germline-derived CDR1 and CDR2 are MNHEY and SVGAGI. CDR3 sequence (DNA): TGTGCCAGCACCCCAGGGGCCAAAAACATTCAGTACTTC. Translation: CASTPGAKNIQYF.

This clone was seen ten or more times. The rearrangement links TRBV5-1 to TRBJ2-1; 9 positions agree with TRBD2. CDR1 is SGHRS, CDR2 YFSETQ, per germline. Trimming at V came to 2 bases and at J to 6 bases, leaving 6 bases not matched to a gene. The CDR3 is 15 residues long. In DNA form, the CDR3 reads TGCGCCAGCAGCTTCGGTCTAGCGGGGATCAATGAGCAGTTCTTC. Its protein product is CASSFGLAGINEQFF.

Many counts were recorded for this clone. This chain links TRBV5-4 with TRBJ2-7; tentative D call: TRBD2 (7 bases). Germline V gene sequence: CDR1 SGHNT, CDR2 YYREEE (reference sequence). V gave up 3 bases and J gave up 3 bases, with 13 bases separating them. The CDR3 runs 14 residues. The CDR3 loop reads CASSWGGRGYEQYF. In nucleotides, the CDR3 is TGTGCCAGCAGCTGGGGGGGGCGCGGCTACGAGCAGTACTTC.

This clone was counted many times. The chain recombines TRBV19 with TRBJ2-7; the match to TRBD1 covers 10 bases. With 5 bases clipped from V and 4 bases from J, the junction kept 8 bases outside the gene matches. The germline gives CDR1 LNHDA, CDR2 SQIVND (reference sequence). The CDR3 is 15 residues long. CDR3 residues: CASSLSGTGVYEQYF. In DNA form, the CDR3 reads TGTGCCAGTAGTCTATCCGGGACAGGGGTTTACGAGCAGTACTTC.

The table lists this clone with many counts. V gene TRBV11-1 combines with J gene TRBJ2-7; 9 nucleotides match TRBD1. The germline V gene has CDR1 SGHAT and CDR2 FQDESV (reference sequence). The ends lost 2 bases at V and 4 bases at J; junction bases unmatched: 3. The CDR3 runs to 14 residues. This CDR3 is CASSLRDRVYEQYF. CDR3 DNA: TGTGCCAGCAGCTTACGGGACAGGGTGTACGAGCAGTACTTC.

This clone was counted at least ten times. CDR3 nucleotide sequence: TGTGCCAGCAGCTCTAGACAGGGTGACTCCTATGGCTACACCTTC. This encodes CASSSRQGDSYGYTF. The V call is TRBV21-1, the J call TRBJ1-2; no check of the table's D call, TRBD1, against the DNA was made. TRBV21-1 is listed as a pseudogene. This CDR3 comprises 15 residues.

Many counts were recorded for this clone. The CDR3 DNA is TGTGCCAGCAGCGTCACACCCCAGGGGCTCGGACTCTACGAGCAGTACTTC. It specifies CASSVTPQGLGLYEQYF. The chain uses TRBV5-5 and TRBJ2-7, with D maybe TRBD1 (6 bases). The V end was cut by 4 bases, the J end by 3 bases, with 23 bases between. Germline values: CDR1 SGHKS, CDR2 YYEKEE (reference sequence). This CDR3 has 17 amino acids.

This clone was seen ten or more times. This rearrangement joins TRBV5-4 to TRBJ1-5; D possibly corresponds to TRBD1 (6 bases). Trimming pared 5 bases from V and 2 bases from J, leaving 11 bases between. CDR3 length: 14 residues. CDR1 is SGHNT, CDR2 YYREEE, per germline (reference sequence). CDR3 residues: CASSPGVGNQPQHF. The CDR3 DNA follows: TGTGCCAGCAGTCCAGGGGTCGGCAATCAGCCCCAGCATTTT.

This clone counts as medium-sized (0.01 to 0.1%). The chain employs TRBV4-3 and TRBJ2-7; the D is unclear. The CDR3 length is 13 residues. Germline CDR1 LGHNA, CDR2 YSLEER. Trimming removed 1 base from V and 3 bases from J, with 7 bases in between. DNA for the CDR3: TGCGCCAGCAGCCAAGGAGTCTACTACGAGCAGTACTTC. The encoded protein is CASSQGVYYEQYF.

This clone was observed many times. The chain joins TRBV4-2 to TRBJ2-7; 11 bases match TRBD2. Germline CDR1 reads LGHNA; CDR2 reads YNFKEQ. V gave up 0 bases and J gave up 0 bases; unmatched junction bases: 7. This CDR3 comprises 18 residues. CDR3: CASSQEIRLAGGSYEQYF. DNA for the CDR3: TGTGCCAGCAGCCAAGAGATCCGGCTAGCGGGAGGCTCCTACGAGCAGTACTTC.

This clone was observed at least ten times. V is TRBV5-1 and J is TRBJ2-7; 9 bases line up with TRBD2. Germline loops: CDR1 SGHRS, CDR2 YFSETQ. V shed 6 bases, J shed 1 base, and the junction held 5 bases outside the gene matches. The CDR3 consists of 14 residues. Written as DNA, the CDR3 is TGCGCCAGCACCACGACTAGCGGATCCTACGAGCAGTACTTC. Translating gives CASTTTSGSYEQYF.

The sample holds many counts of this clone. The chain couples TRBV28 to TRBJ2-7; no reliable D call. V gave up 7 bases and J gave up 4 bases, with 5 bases separating them. CDR3 length: 10 amino acids. Germline V CDR1 and CDR2: MDHEN, SYDVKM. The CDR3 nucleotides are TGTGCCAGCATGCAGTACGAGCAGTACTTC. This codes for CASMQYEQYF.

Ten or more counts support this clone. V is TRBV7-2 and J is TRBJ2-7; 8 bases are shared with TRBD1. The CDR3 totals 14 residues. With V trimmed by 5 bases and J by 5 bases, 8 bases remained unmatched. The germline V gene encodes CDR1 SGHTA and CDR2 FQGNSA. CDR3 coding DNA: TGTGCCAGCAGCCGCCAGGACAGGGCAAACGAGCAGTACTTC. It codes for CASSRQDRANEQYF.

The table lists this clone with many counts. The chain uses TRBV28 and TRBJ2-7; 12 nucleotides align to TRBD2. Germline CDR1 and CDR2: MDHEN and SYDVKM. The trim removed 3 bases at V and 1 base at J, leaving 13 bases unmatched. The CDR3 covers 19 residues. CDR3 in amino acids: CASSFWRLAGDGGSYEQYF. The CDR3 DNA reads as TGTGCCAGCAGTTTTTGGCGACTAGCGGGAGACGGTGGGTCCTACGAGCAGTACTTC. Combining the CDR3 with reference TRBV28 and TRBJ2-7 gives the whole variable domain DVKVTQSSRYLVKRTGEKVFLECVQDMDHENMFWYRQDPGLGLRLIYFSYDVKMKEKGDIPEGYSVSREKKERFSLILESASTNQTSMYLCASSFWRLAGDGGSYEQYFGPGTRLTVT.

This clone came up many times. The chain couples TRBV30 to TRBJ1-2, with a tentative D call TRBD1 (6 bases). The germline V and J ends were trimmed by 4 bases and 11 bases, with 17 bases remaining between them. Looked up from germline, CDR1 is GTSNPN and CDR2 is SVGIG (reference sequence). This CDR3 has 12 amino acids. This chain's CDR3 is CAWTQGQGSYTF. CDR3 in DNA: TGTGCCTGGACCCAGGGGCAGGGGAGTTACACCTTC.

This clone was counted at least ten times. The genes are TRBV4-1 and TRBJ2-5; 9 nucleotides agree with TRBD1. Unmatched junction bases numbered 9, after V lost 3 bases and J lost 4 bases. Germline V gene lookup returns CDR1 MGHRA and CDR2 YSYEKL. The CDR3 has 16 residues. DNA of the CDR3: TGCGCCAGCAGCCATCTCGGACAGGGGTCTCCAGAGACCCAGTACTTC. This sequence encodes CASSHLGQGSPETQYF.

This clone was recorded at least ten times. This chain uses TRBV4-2 with TRBJ2-7, with TRBD1 identical over 9 bases. The J segment lost 5 bases and the V segment lost 1 base, leaving 12 bases of the junction unmatched. CDR3 size: 17 residues. Germline CDR1 is LGHNA and CDR2 is YNFKEQ. The DNA of the CDR3 is TGTGCCAGCAGCCAAGTAAACCGGGACAGGGACACCCACGAGCAGTACTTC. Encoded protein: CASSQVNRDRDTHEQYF.

This clone ranks as medium-sized. In nucleotides, the CDR3 is TGTGCCAGCAGTTCTCCGGGACAGGGGTATAGCGGGGAGCTGTTTTTT. Translating gives CASSSPGQGYSGELFF. The rearrangement links TRBV7-9 to TRBJ2-2, with 10 bases that match TRBD1. V shed 6 bases and J 7 bases; nucleotides not matched to a gene: 11. This CDR3 is built from 16 residues. Germline V gene lookup returns CDR1 SEHNR and CDR2 FQNEAQ (reference sequence).